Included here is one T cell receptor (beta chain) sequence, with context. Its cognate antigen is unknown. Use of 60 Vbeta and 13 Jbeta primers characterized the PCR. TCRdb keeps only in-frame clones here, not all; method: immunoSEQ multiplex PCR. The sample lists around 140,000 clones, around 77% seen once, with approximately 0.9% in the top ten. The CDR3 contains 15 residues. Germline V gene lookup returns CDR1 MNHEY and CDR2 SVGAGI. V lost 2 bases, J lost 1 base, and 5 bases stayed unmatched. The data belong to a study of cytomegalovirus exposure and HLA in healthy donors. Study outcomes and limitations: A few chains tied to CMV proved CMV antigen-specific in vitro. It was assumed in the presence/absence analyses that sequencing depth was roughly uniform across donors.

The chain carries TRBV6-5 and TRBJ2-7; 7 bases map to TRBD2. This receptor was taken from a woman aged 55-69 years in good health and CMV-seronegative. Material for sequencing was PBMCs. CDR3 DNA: TGTGCCAGCAGTTACCAGCGGGACGGATCCTACGAGCAGTACTTC. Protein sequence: CASSYQRDGSYEQYF.